Below, one T cell receptor (beta chain) is given with its context. This clone's antigen is unknown. At one end, the junction sequence differs from germline, possibly due to a read error. This specimen comes from a study of blood T cells in healthy people across ages (dated by TCRdb to 2013 to 2016). Context from the whole study: In model experiments, template switching captured roughly one uniquely barcoded TCR beta cDNA molecule for every two T cells. Age-related changes in TCR beta repertoire diversity were measured in the study by deep sequencing normalized with unique cDNA molecular identifiers. Donors were grouped into four age groups: young (average roughly 17 years), middle-aged (approximately 41), aged (approximately 58) and long-lived (about 82). Donors of different ages were randomly distributed across sequencing lanes to avoid experimental bias. The study analyzed two additional independent replicas of 1 million unique cDNA reads from the same blood draw for two donors, one aged 18 to 30 and one aged 80 or older.

Donors were 40 or so systemically healthy Caucasian individuals from Russia aged about 6 to 100 years. Each donor gave about 9.8 milliliters of peripheral blood, drawn into EDTA-treated Vacutainer tubes. PBMCs were isolated by Ficoll-Paque density-gradient centrifugation, with at least 7 million obtained per sample. Total RNA was extracted from PBMCs with Trizol reagent, with at least 6 micrograms obtained per sample. The percentages of naive CD45RAhigh/CD27high T cells were determined by flow cytometry on a PBMC aliquot from every donor. Based on the germline V gene (reference sequence), the CDR1 and CDR2 sequences are SEHNR and FQNEAQ. The cysteine opens and the phenylalanine closes a CDR3 of 17 amino acids. Solely the CDR3 DNA is kept, with 51 bases framed from the first base. Library preparation employed 5' RACE. The sequencer was an Illumina HiSeq 2500. A second roughly 7 to 11 cycle PCR used a sample-barcoded 5' primer and a J-beta primer mix. A template-switch 5' adaptor carrying 12 random nucleotides introduced a unique molecular identifier onto each TCR beta cDNA molecule. Each sample yielded at least 2.5 million CDR3-containing paired-end reads. First-strand cDNA was synthesized from all RNA with the Mint cDNA synthesis kit, primed by a TRBC-specific oligonucleotide. After uracil-DNA glycosylase treatment, a first 18-cycle PCR used universal primers M1SS and BC2_uni_R on all cDNA. As for the authors' bioinformatics: For normalization, 1 million high-quality reads were randomly selected from each sample, with every read carrying a distinct molecular identifier. Instead of being binned into consensus sequences, reads that shared molecular identifiers were thrown out. CDR3 identification, clonotype clustering and error correction used MiTCR with a Q25 quality threshold and the strictest error-elimination algorithm. A nonparametric unseen species model with Euler transformation was used to estimate a lower bound on total TCR beta diversity. TCRdb passed the public sequencing reads through fastp at Q25 and MiXCR, retaining productive beta sequences. Duplicate CDR3 protein sequences are folded into a single record with the most common DNA and genes. The authors' filters were not applied to this entry. The sample table records roughly 680,000 distinct CDR3 sequences; over 20% of these occur just once. 3.6% of the sample is held by the ten biggest clonotypes.

On the study overall, not on this receptor specifically: A strong correlation was found between observed TCR beta diversity and the percentage of naive T cells measured by flow cytometry. Observed TCR beta diversity per million T cells fell roughly linearly with age, and a significant reduction was already apparent by age roughly 40. Since profiling was done on bulk unsorted PBMCs, naive and antigen-experienced compartments could not be conclusively compared. Because the CMV infection status of the donors was unknown, age-related changes in expanded clonotypes may potentially have been confounded. Compared with the aged group, the long-lived group had more naive CD4+ T cells, fewer expanded clones and increased TCR diversity, suggesting age selection. Estimates of total diversity from one million sequenced T cells were regarded as lower bounds and underestimates.

The specimen sequenced was blood. The receptor was isolated from a man aged 65 to 79 in good health. The V and J segments used are TRBV7-9 and TRBJ2-1; the D segment might be TRBD1 or TRBD2, since each matches 5 bases. The DNA reads as follows: TGTGCCGGCAGCTCTAGCAGCGTGGGACGGAACTACAATGAGCAGTTCTTC. Translated, it gives CAGSSSSVGRNYNEQFF. With the portions outside the CDR3 filled from the reference TRBV7-9 and TRBJ2-1 genes, the complete variable region becomes DTGVSQNPRHKITKRGQNVTFRCDPISEHNRLYWYRQTLGQGPEFLTYFQNEAQLEKSRLLSDRFSAERPKGSFSTLEIQRTEQGDSAMYLCAGSSSSVGRNYNEQFFGPGTRLTVL.